These 6 T cell receptor beta chains share one sample of origin, sequenced in a study of blood T cell repertoires in COVID-19. Only in-frame clones appear in the TCRdb table, and some are missing; sequencing was by immunoSEQ multiplex PCR. The table lists roughly 180,000 clones, roughly 88% of them singletons, with 6.9% in the top ten. The sample consisted of peripheral blood. Receptors originate from an older man with COVID-19, enrolled during active disease.

The gene calls are TRBV10-3 and TRBJ1-1; 8 nucleotides line up with TRBD1. The CDR3 runs 15 residues. J gave up 1 base and V 7 bases, and 8 bases lay outside the gene matches. Germline-derived CDR1 and CDR2 are ENHRY and SYGVKD. This chain's CDR3 is CAITSLGTGNTEAFF. The DNA for the CDR3 is TGTGCCATCACCTCTTTGGGGACAGGGAACACTGAAGCTTTCTTT.

This chain uses TRBV5-1 with TRBJ1-1; 7 nucleotides align to TRBD1. CDR1 is SGHRS, CDR2 YFSETQ, per germline. The CDR3 is 15 residues long. The V and J ends lost 3 bases and 2 bases, in that order; junction bases with no gene match: 7. The CDR3 loop is CASSSRTGDNTEAFF. Written as DNA, the CDR3 is TGCGCCAGCAGCTCCCGGACAGGTGATAACACTGAAGCTTTCTTT.

The genes are TRBV7-6 and TRBJ2-2; 8 nucleotides line up with TRBD1. The germline gives CDR1 SGHVS, CDR2 FNYEAQ. The CDR3 covers 15 residues. J was trimmed by 2 bases and V by 5 bases; bases with no gene match: 4. The CDR3 loop reads CASSPGTGNTGELFF. CDR3 bases: TGTGCCAGCAGCCCCGGGACAGGCAACACCGGGGAGCTGTTTTTT.

The chain employs TRBV9 and TRBJ2-1; 12 bases fit TRBD2. J was trimmed by 7 bases and V by 0 bases; bases with no gene match: 5. Germline CDR1 is SGDLS and CDR2 is YYNGEE. The CDR3 is made up of 16 amino acids. The DNA for the CDR3 is TGTGCCAGCAGCGTAGAACTAGCGGGGGGCCCTAATGAGCAGTTCTTC. It translates to CASSVELAGGPNEQFF. Full variable domain (missing parts from reference TRBV9 and TRBJ2-1): DSGVTQTPKHLITATGQRVTLRCSPRSGDLSVYWYQQSLDQGLQFLIQYYNGEERAKGNILERFSAQQFPDLHSELNLSSLELGDSALYFCASSVELAGGPNEQFFGPGTRLTVL.

This clone was seen a single time. The chain is built from TRBV4-2 and TRBJ2-4; D is unclear. Germline CDR1 reads LGHNA; CDR2 reads YNFKEQ. Trimming removed 4 bases from V and 7 bases from J, with 11 bases in between. The CDR3 is 13 amino acids. DNA of the CDR3: TGTGCCAGCAGCCGCCCAACAGAGAACATTCAGTACTTC. Amino acids: CASSRPTENIQYF.

The chain joins TRBV12-3 or TRBV12-4 to TRBJ1-3, with unresolved D. The CDR3 has 11 amino acids. Trimming took 4 bases from V and 7 from J, leaving 5 bases between them. The CDR3 loop is CASSSGNTIYF. The CDR3 coding sequence is TGTGCCAGCAGTTCGGGGAACACCATATATTTT.